This T cell receptor beta chain appears in the sequencing data of a study of blood T cell repertoires in COVID-19. The table lists this clone with a count of one. The table came from immunoSEQ multiplex PCR; TCRdb's copy has only in-frame clones and leaves some out. The table has about 350,000 clones, 86% seen once. V gave up 1 base and J gave up 1 base, with 13 bases separating them. The germline V gene has CDR1 MGHRA and CDR2 YSYEKL. The CDR3 is made up of 16 amino acids. The rearrangement links TRBV4-1 to TRBJ1-1, with D possibly TRBD1 on 6 matching bases. The receptor's source is a woman in her sixties with COVID-19, enrolled during active disease. Sequencing input: peripheral blood. The CDR3 loop is CASSQGVGATNTEAFF. The CDR3 DNA follows: TGCGCCAGCAGCCAAGGGGTGGGGGCTACGAACACTGAAGCTTTCTTT.